Each of the 12 T cell receptor beta chains below was sequenced from the same sample in a study of T cell changes during pregnancy in multiple sclerosis. Profiled with immunoSEQ multiplex PCR; TCRdb holds only in-frame clones, not every one. The data contain about 22,000 clones, 80% to 95% of them singletons. This specimen was CD4+ T cells from peripheral blood mononuclear cells, taken after pregnancy. The receptor source for this set is a female donor in good health, enrolled as a control in a pregnancy study.

This clone was observed once. The CDR3 reads CAWSVLDTQYF. In DNA form, the CDR3 reads TGTGCCTGGAGTGTACTGGATACGCAGTATTTT. The V and J genes are TRBV30 and TRBJ2-3; D unresolved. The germline V and J ends were trimmed by 0 bases and 6 bases, with 4 bases remaining between them. This CDR3 contains 11 residues. Germline V gene sequence: CDR1 GTSNPN, CDR2 SVGIG (reference sequence). The whole variable domain, filled in from reference TRBV30 and TRBJ2-3, reads SQTIHQWPATLVQPVGSPLSLECTVEGTSNPNLYWYRQAAGRGLQLLFYSVGIGQISSEVPQNLSASRPQDRQFILSSKKLLLSDSGFYLCAWSVLDTQYFGPGTRLTVL.

CDR3 region: CASSASMGVTGIFYGYTF. The CDR3 DNA follows: TGTGCCAGCAGTGCTTCGATGGGGGTAACAGGGATCTTCTATGGCTACACCTTC. The chain links TRBV25-1 to TRBJ1-2, with D possibly TRBD1 on 6 matching bases. Germline V gene lookup returns CDR1 MGHDK and CDR2 SYGVNS. Deletions cut 4 bases from V and 4 bases from J, with 25 bases between. The length of the CDR3 is 18 residues.

V is TRBV19 and J is TRBJ2-1; 10 positions agree with TRBD2. This CDR3 is built from 17 residues. With V trimmed by 3 bases and J by 6 bases, 11 bases remained unmatched. Germline CDR1 and CDR2: LNHDA and SQIVND (reference sequence). The CDR3 reads CASSIPLSSGGRNEQFF. CDR3 bases: TGTGCCAGTAGTATTCCTCTCTCTAGCGGGGGACGCAATGAGCAGTTCTTC.

The CDR3 DNA reads as TGCGCCAGCAGCCAAATCCCCCCGGGACAGGGGGCTGGTGAGCAGTTCTTC. Its protein is CASSQIPPGQGAGEQFF. The chain is built from TRBV4-3 and TRBJ2-1, with 12 bases aligning to TRBD1. This CDR3 has 17 residues. Trimming at V came to 2 bases and at J to 9 bases, leaving 11 bases not matched to a gene. From germline, CDR1 is LGHNA and CDR2 YSLEER.

The chain recombines TRBV4-2 with TRBJ2-5; 7 bases map to TRBD2. J gave up 5 bases and V 1 base, and 13 bases lay outside the gene matches. The CDR3 totals 17 residues. Germline V gene data show CDR1 as LGHNA and CDR2 as YNFKEQ. CDR3 protein: CASSQGEASGARETQYF. CDR3 DNA sequence: TGTGCCAGCAGCCAAGGTGAGGCTAGCGGCGCAAGGGAGACCCAGTACTTC.

This clone was counted a few times. This rearrangement joins TRBV6-5 to TRBJ2-5; possibly TRBD1 for D (6 bases). Trimming took off 2 bases at V and 1 base at J, with 11 bases between the two ends. The germline CDR1 and CDR2 sequences are MNHEY and SVGAGI. The CDR3 spans 15 residues. CDR3 loop: CASSYDGTPQETQYF. CDR3 DNA sequence: TGTGCCAGCAGTTACGACGGGACACCCCAAGAGACCCAGTACTTC.

Concerning this clone itself: Other nucleotide sequences from this sample produce the same CDR3. The V and J genes are TRBV6-1 and TRBJ1-3; D may be TRBD1 (5 bases). From germline, CDR1 is MNHNS and CDR2 SASEGT. V lost 4 bases and J lost 4, with 14 bases in between. The CDR3 is made up of 15 amino acids. The CDR3 coding sequence is TGTGCCAGCAGTGCCCAGGCCCAGGGCGGAAACACCATATATTTT. It translates to CASSAQAQGGNTIYF.

The chain carries TRBV11-2 and TRBJ1-2; 9 bases agree with TRBD1. This CDR3 spans 16 amino acids. The V segment lost 4 bases and the J segment 7 bases; nucleotides outside the gene matches: 13. CDR1 is SGHAT and CDR2 is FQNNGV in the germline V gene. CDR3 bases: TGTGCCAGCAGCTACGTCCCGGGACAGGGTCTGCGTGGCTACACCTTC. Translated, it gives CASSYVPGQGLRGYTF. The full variable domain, rest sourced from reference TRBV11-2 and TRBJ1-2, is EAGVAQSPRYKIIEKRQSVAFWCNPISGHATLYWYQQILGQGPKLLIQFQNNGVVDDSQLPKDRFSAERLKGVDSTLKIQPAKLEDSAVYLCASSYVPGQGLRGYTFGSGTRLTVV.

The CDR3 nucleotides read TGTGCCAGCAGCCAAGACAGGGCCGTCAGGGAGCTGTTTTTT. This codes for CASSQDRAVRELFF. V gene TRBV7-2 combines with J gene TRBJ2-2; 7 nucleotides match TRBD1. The CDR3 is made up of 14 amino acids. V shed 5 bases and J 9 bases; nucleotides not matched to a gene: 9. Per germline, CDR1 SGHTA and CDR2 FQGNSA.

A few counts support this clone. V is TRBV15 and J is TRBJ2-4; 10 bases are a match to TRBD2. CDR1 and CDR2 (germline): LNHNV, YYDKDF (reference sequence). With 1 base clipped from V and 8 bases from J, the junction kept 14 bases outside the gene matches. There are 18 residues in the CDR3. The CDR3 is CATSRGGSSGRNLYIQYF. Written as DNA, the CDR3 is TGTGCCACCAGCAGAGGGGGGTCTAGCGGGAGAAACTTGTACATTCAGTACTTC.

The rearrangement links TRBV7-2 to TRBJ2-1, with 9 bases identical to TRBD2. The CDR3 spans 15 residues. Per germline, CDR1 SGHTA and CDR2 FQGNSA. V gave up 5 bases and J gave up 15 bases; unmatched junction bases: 17. This chain's CDR3 is CASSPGGSGGTEGFF. As DNA, the CDR3 is TGTGCCAGCAGCCCCGGGGGTAGCGGGGGTACAGAGGGGTTCTTC.

The chain combines TRBV7-2 with TRBJ2-1; TRBD1 is a possible D gene (6 bases). V lost 1 base, J lost 1 base, and 8 bases lay in between. The CDR3 has 15 amino acids. Looked up from germline, CDR1 is SGHTA and CDR2 is FQGNSA. The CDR3 loop reads CASSLDTGSYNEQFF. The CDR3, as DNA: TGTGCCAGCAGCTTAGATACAGGGTCCTACAATGAGCAGTTCTTC.